This TCR beta chain comes out of a study of T cell repertoires in cytomegalovirus infection. Looking at the study overall: The public TCR beta signatures pointed to both CMV infection and matching HLA type.

In germline, CDR1 is SGHVS, CDR2 FNYEAQ. The ends lost 5 bases at V and 4 bases at J; junction bases unmatched: 11. The CDR3 sequence is 16 residues long. This clonotype turned up a few times. The antigen remains undetermined. TCRdb reanalysed the reads using MiXCR and keeps one entry per CDR3 protein. This sample carries hundreds of thousands of distinct CDR3 sequences, roughly a third of them seen once, and the ten largest clones take about 17%. The clonotype originates from a human donor in good health (CMV status not recorded). Some clones in this sample may be carry-over from other donors' samples. V is TRBV7-6 and J is TRBJ2-1, with TRBD1 matching 7 bases. Material: cultured PBMCs, obtained from culture after CMV antigen stimulation. The CDR3 DNA is TGTGCCAGCAGCCCCCGACAGGGAAGTAGGTACAATGAGCAGTTCTTC. Its translation is CASSPRQGSRYNEQFF.